The 2 T cell receptor beta chains listed next were all sequenced from one sample in a study of T cells after yellow fever vaccination. TCRdb re-called the 5' RACE reads with MiXCR, one entry per CDR3 protein. Seen here are roughly 170,000 distinct CDR3 sequences, roughly 9% observed once, and the top ten hold around 33%. The sample consisted of CD8+ T cells sorted from PBMCs, taken 45 days after the yellow fever booster vaccination. The source is a man younger than 35 who received the YFV17D yellow fever vaccine.

This clonotype has only a few counts. The gene calls are TRBV4-1 and TRBJ1-6; no clear D. CDR1 MGHRA and CDR2 YSYEKL come from the germline V gene. The CDR3 length is 15 residues. With 2 bases removed from V and 5 bases from J, the gap between germline ends came to 10 bases. The CDR3: CASSQLDSDNSPLHF. CDR3 bases: TGCGCCAGCAGCCAACTGGACTCAGATAATTCACCCCTCCACTTT.

The CDR3 protein is CASSPGHSYEQYV. Written as DNA, the CDR3 is TGTGCCAGCAGCCCTGGACACTCCTACGAGCAGTACGTC. The chain joins TRBV7-2 to TRBJ2-7; the D gene is possibly TRBD1 (5 bases). The length of the CDR3 is 13 residues. V lost 5 bases and J 0 bases, leaving 8 bases between the germline ends. CDR1 and CDR2 from the germline V gene are SGHTA and FQGNSA.